These 15 T cell receptor beta chains share one sample of origin, sequenced in a study of shared clonotypes between healthy human individuals. TCRdb's copy holds only in-frame clones and misses some; the assay was immunoSEQ multiplex PCR. The table has roughly 2.4 million clones, almost 96% seen once. Sequencing was done on a sample of naive CD4+ T cells sorted from blood. The subset was: CD45RA+ positively selected. All receptors derive from a man younger than 35 in good health.

The chain uses TRBV30 and TRBJ2-4; the D gene is possibly TRBD1 (6 bases). The CDR3 consists of 14 residues. Trimming removed 3 bases from V and 6 bases from J, with 15 bases in between. Germline V CDR1 and CDR2: GTSNPN, SVGIG (reference sequence). DNA for the CDR3: TGTGCCTGGAGCCTCGGGCAGGGGCTAAACATTCAGTACTTC. The encoded protein is CAWSLGQGLNIQYF.

The chain links TRBV6-6 to TRBJ1-1; D uncertain. CDR1 and CDR2 (germline): MNHNY, SVGAGI (reference sequence). This CDR3 contains 14 residues. V lost 5 bases, J lost 3 bases, and 13 bases lay in between. The CDR3 DNA reads TGTGCCAGCAGTAAGACACTGAGGGACACTGAAGCTTTCTTT. As protein: CASSKTLRDTEAFF.

The CDR3 DNA follows: TGTGCCAGCAGCGTAGGGGCATCAACGGGGGATACGCAGTATTTT. Protein sequence: CASSVGASTGDTQYF. The V call is TRBV9, the J call TRBJ2-3; perhaps TRBD2 as D (5 bases). Germline CDR1 and CDR2: SGDLS and YYNGEE. The CDR3 covers 15 residues. Trimming cost V 0 bases and J 6 bases, with 14 bases left between them.

CDR3 coding DNA: TGTGCCAGCAGCCCAGGGGGGGCGAACACCGGGGAGCTGTTTTTT. Translating gives CASSPGGANTGELFF. The chain has TRBV11-3 and TRBJ2-2; D is tentatively TRBD1 or TRBD2 (7 bases each). The germline gives CDR1 SGHNT, CDR2 YENEEA. V was cut by 5 bases and J by 0 bases, with 10 bases left in between. There are 15 residues in the CDR3.

The rearrangement uses TRBV30 and TRBJ2-1; TRBD1 matches at 9 bases. The junction had 7 bases not matched to a gene; V was cut back by 6 bases and J by 4 bases. Germline V gene lookup returns CDR1 GTSNPN and CDR2 SVGIG (reference sequence). The CDR3 is 14 amino acids. The DNA of the CDR3 is TGTGCCTGCAAACAGGGGGCCGAGTACAATGAGCAGTTCTTC. Protein product: CACKQGAEYNEQFF.

This clone was observed once. The gene calls are TRBV18 and TRBJ1-2; weak D call: TRBD1 (6 bases). Looked up from germline, CDR1 is KGHSH and CDR2 is LQKENI. Trimming shortened V by 3 bases and J by 6 bases, and 14 bases separated the two germline ends. This CDR3 comprises 14 residues. Here the CDR3 reads CASSPQQGGDGYTF. The CDR3 DNA reads as TGTGCCAGCTCACCTCAACAGGGAGGGGATGGCTACACCTTC. The entire variable domain, with the rest obtained from reference TRBV18 and TRBJ1-2, is as follows: NAGVMQNPRHLVRRRGQEARLRCSPMKGHSHVYWYRQLPEEGLKFMVYLQKENIIDESGMPKERFSAEFPKEGPSILRIQQVVRGDSAAYFCASSPQQGGDGYTFGSGTRLTVV.

The J gene is TRBJ1-1, the V gene TRBV7-2; D is unresolved. Germline CDR1 reads SGHTA; CDR2 reads FQGNSA. The germline V and J ends were trimmed by 0 bases and 11 bases, with 13 bases remaining between them. This CDR3 is built from 13 residues. CDR3 DNA: TGTGCCAGCAGCTTAGCGGAACGTTTCGGCGCTTTCTTT. Amino acid sequence: CASSLAERFGAFF.

The chain links TRBV10-3 to TRBJ1-2; no firm D call. The ends were cut back, 3 bases at V and 2 bases at J, with 10 bases in the middle. CDR3 length equals 14 residues. Per the germline V gene, CDR1 is ENHRY and CDR2 is SYGVKD. This chain's CDR3 is CAISDLGRNYGYTF. CDR3 nucleotide sequence: TGTGCCATCAGTGACTTGGGCCGAAACTATGGCTACACCTTC.

The chain is built from TRBV19 and TRBJ2-7; D gene ambiguous. CDR3 length: 13 amino acids. Germline-derived CDR1 and CDR2 are LNHDA and SQIVND (reference sequence). Between the trimmed V and J ends, which lost 1 base and 2 bases, there was a span of 6 bases. The CDR3 region has the DNA TGTGCCAGTAGTATAGGTAACGCCTACGAGCAGTACTTC. This sequence encodes CASSIGNAYEQYF.

V is TRBV7-2 and J is TRBJ2-5; 9 bases fit TRBD2. The CDR3 loop spans 15 amino acids. The V gene end was trimmed by 5 bases and the J gene end by 5 bases; junction bases not matched to a gene: 9. Germline assignment: CDR1 SGHTA and CDR2 FQGNSA. CDR3 in DNA: TGTGCCAGCAGCCGAGTAGCGGGAGTAAGCGAGACCCAGTACTTC. It yields the protein CASSRVAGVSETQYF.

This clone was observed a single time. The rearrangement joins TRBV28 to TRBJ1-5, with D unresolved. V lost 8 bases to trimming and J lost 0 bases, with 11 bases between them. This CDR3 has 14 residues. Germline V lookup: CDR1 MDHEN, CDR2 SYDVKM. The CDR3 region has the DNA TGTGCCAGCGGTGTACCTTATAGCAATCAGCCCCAGCATTTT. Translation gives CASGVPYSNQPQHF.

Worth noting for this clone: This sample includes further DNA sequences coding for the same CDR3. This chain connects TRBV18 to TRBJ2-3, with D unclear. The V gene lost 6 bases and the J gene lost 2 bases, with 12 bases spanning the gap. Germline-derived CDR1 and CDR2 are KGHSH and LQKENI. The CDR3 covers 14 residues. CDR3 DNA: TGTGCCAGCTCCCCCCCCGGATCCACAGATACGCAGTATTTT. Translation: CASSPPGSTDTQYF.

V is TRBV19 and J is TRBJ1-5; D remains unclear. V gave up 5 bases and J gave up 0 bases, with 11 bases separating them. Germline CDR1 LNHDA, CDR2 SQIVND (reference sequence). There are 15 residues in the CDR3. The CDR3 region is CASSRVRNSNQPQHF. CDR3 in DNA: TGTGCCAGTAGTCGTGTAAGGAATAGCAATCAGCCCCAGCATTTT.

About this clone: Other DNA sequences in this sample translate to the same CDR3. The chain uses TRBV18 and TRBJ1-3, with D possibly TRBD1 on 6 matching bases. CDR1 is KGHSH and CDR2 is LQKENI in the germline V gene. CDR3 length: 15 residues. Trimming removed 3 bases from V and 0 bases from J, with 9 bases in between. As DNA, the CDR3 is TGTGCCAGCTCACCTTCGGACAGCTCTGGAAACACCATATATTTT. It yields the protein CASSPSDSSGNTIYF.

The chain employs TRBV2 and TRBJ2-7, with D possibly called TRBD1 or TRBD2 (6 bases each). Trimming pared 8 bases from V and 3 bases from J, leaving 17 bases between. The V gene's germline CDR1 is SNHLY and CDR2 FYNNEI. This CDR3 has 14 residues. CDR3 in DNA: TGTGCCAGCCGACTCGGGGGCCAAAGCTACGAGCAGTACTTC. The encoded protein is CASRLGGQSYEQYF.